These 9 T cell receptor beta chains were sequenced from one sample in a study of T-cell memory formation after mild COVID-19. TCRdb independently ran MiXCR on the 5' RACE reads; one entry per CDR3 protein. The data contain about 210,000 distinct CDR3 sequences, approximately 30% of them singletons. The specimen was PBMCs or a T cell subset sorted from them (not recorded which). These receptors were obtained from an adult woman who had mild COVID-19 (a few samples of this study predate the infection). Cell type and time point are not known.

In its sample, this clonotype was seen a few times. V gene TRBV5-4 combines with J gene TRBJ2-7, with TRBD1 as a possible D gene (6 bases). Germline values: CDR1 SGHNT, CDR2 YYREEE (reference sequence). The V end was cut by 2 bases, the J end by 4 bases, with 13 bases between. This CDR3 comprises 14 residues. In nucleotides, the CDR3 is TGTGCCAGCAGCTTCAGGGGTTCAGCATACGAGCAGTACTTC. Amino acids: CASSFRGSAYEQYF.

The V call is TRBV4-2, the J call TRBJ2-4, with D perhaps matching TRBD2 (6 bases). The germline V and J ends were trimmed by 0 bases and 9 bases, with 21 bases remaining between them. Germline CDR1 and CDR2: LGHNA and YNFKEQ. The CDR3 length is 17 residues. DNA for the CDR3: TGTGCCAGCAGCCAAGAACGAGCGGGCGGGCCCGGTTTCATTCAGTACTTC. Its protein product is CASSQERAGGPGFIQYF.

The chain links TRBV3-1 to TRBJ1-1; tentative D call: TRBD1 (6 bases). From germline, CDR1 is LGHDT and CDR2 YNNKEL (reference sequence). Deletions cut 1 base from V and 1 base from J, with 7 bases between. This CDR3 has 14 residues. CDR3 nucleotides: TGTGCCAGCAGCCAAGTACAGGGGAACACTGAAGCTTTCTTT. Translating gives CASSQVQGNTEAFF.

The chain joins TRBV24-1 to TRBJ1-1; D gene ambiguous. Germline V gene lookup returns CDR1 KGHDR and CDR2 SFDVKD. Trimming cost V 5 bases and J 1 base, with 7 bases left between them. CDR3 length: 13 amino acids. This CDR3 is CATSVGKNTEAFF. CDR3 in DNA: TGTGCCACCAGTGTAGGAAAGAACACTGAAGCTTTCTTT.

This clonotype was seen more than once but under ten times. The chain employs TRBV12-3 or TRBV12-4 and TRBJ2-7; 7 bases map to TRBD2. V shed 5 bases and J 2 bases; nucleotides not matched to a gene: 21. The CDR3 consists of 19 residues. Here the CDR3 DNA reads TGTGCCAGCAGTCTCCGGACGGCGGGGCGGGCTAGCGGTCCCTACGAGCAGTACTTC. It codes for CASSLRTAGRASGPYEQYF.

This chain uses TRBV12-3 or TRBV12-4 with TRBJ2-1; perhaps TRBD2 as D (6 bases). This CDR3 is built from 16 residues. V lost 5 bases and J lost 0, with 14 bases in between. In DNA form, the CDR3 reads TGTGCCAGCAGTACGGTAGCGGTCGGCTCCTACAATGAGCAGTTCTTC. It yields the protein CASSTVAVGSYNEQFF.

This chain connects TRBV7-6 to TRBJ1-1, with D hard to call. V lost 0 bases and J 0 bases, leaving 11 bases between the germline ends. The CDR3 extends over 16 amino acids. The V gene's germline CDR1 is SGHVS and CDR2 FNYEAQ. CDR3 nucleotides: TGTGCCAGCAGCTTAGCCTCAGGTCCCATGAACACTGAAGCTTTCTTT. It translates to CASSLASGPMNTEAFF.

The chain joins TRBV12-3 or TRBV12-4 to TRBJ2-7; possible D gene TRBD2, 6 bases. V lost 3 bases to trimming and J lost 2 bases, with 11 bases between them. The CDR3 totals 14 residues. This chain's CDR3 is CASSFGGLTYEQYF. CDR3 coding DNA: TGTGCCAGCAGTTTTGGAGGACTAACCTACGAGCAGTACTTC.

The chain carries TRBV15 and TRBJ2-1; possibly TRBD2 for D (6 bases). Trimming removed 3 bases from V and 1 base from J, with 22 bases in between. CDR1 is LNHNV and CDR2 is YYDKDF in the germline V gene (reference sequence). CDR3 length: 19 residues. The CDR3 DNA is TGTGCCACCAGCAGGCGCCCGCCCCAGGGACTGACATCCTACAATGAGCAGTTCTTC. Its translation is CATSRRPPQGLTSYNEQFF.